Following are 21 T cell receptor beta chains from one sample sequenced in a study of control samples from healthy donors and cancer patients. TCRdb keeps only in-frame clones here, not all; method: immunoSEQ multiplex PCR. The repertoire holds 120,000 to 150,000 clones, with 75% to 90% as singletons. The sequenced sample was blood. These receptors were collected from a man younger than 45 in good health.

The CDR3 region is CASSLIGGYQETQYF. For the CDR3, the DNA is TGCGCCAGCAGCTTGATCGGGGGGTACCAAGAGACCCAGTACTTC. The rearrangement links TRBV5-1 to TRBJ2-5, with TRBD2 matching over 7 bases. This CDR3 has 15 residues. Germline trimming cut 1 base from V and 0 bases from J; bases unmatched to any gene: 3. The germline gives CDR1 SGHRS, CDR2 YFSETQ.

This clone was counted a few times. CDR3 nucleotides: TGCGCCAGCAGCTTGGAAGGAGAGACCCAGTACTTC. Translated, it gives CASSLEGETQYF. The V call is TRBV5-1, the J call TRBJ2-5, with D unclear. CDR1 SGHRS and CDR2 YFSETQ come from the germline V gene. CDR3 size: 12 residues. Trimming took off 0 bases at V and 4 bases at J, with 4 bases between the two ends.

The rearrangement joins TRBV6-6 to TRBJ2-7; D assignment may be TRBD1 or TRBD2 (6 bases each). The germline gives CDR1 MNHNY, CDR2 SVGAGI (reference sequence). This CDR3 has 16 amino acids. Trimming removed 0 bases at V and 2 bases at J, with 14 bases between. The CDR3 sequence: CASSYSGGRPTYEQYF. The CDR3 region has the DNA TGTGCCAGCAGTTACTCGGGGGGCAGGCCTACCTACGAGCAGTACTTC.

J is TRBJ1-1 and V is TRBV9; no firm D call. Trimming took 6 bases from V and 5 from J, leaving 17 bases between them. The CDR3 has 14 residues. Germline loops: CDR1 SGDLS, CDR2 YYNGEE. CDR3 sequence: CASNSGRADTEAFF. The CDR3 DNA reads TGTGCCAGCAACTCGGGAAGGGCGGATACTGAAGCTTTCTTT.

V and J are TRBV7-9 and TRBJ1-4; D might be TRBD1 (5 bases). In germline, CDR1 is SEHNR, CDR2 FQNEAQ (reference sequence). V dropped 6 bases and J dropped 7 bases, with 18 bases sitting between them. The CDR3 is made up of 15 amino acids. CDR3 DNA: TGTGCCAGCAGACCTAATGGGGGTGAAGGTGAAAAACTGTTTTTT. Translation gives CASRPNGGEGEKLFF.

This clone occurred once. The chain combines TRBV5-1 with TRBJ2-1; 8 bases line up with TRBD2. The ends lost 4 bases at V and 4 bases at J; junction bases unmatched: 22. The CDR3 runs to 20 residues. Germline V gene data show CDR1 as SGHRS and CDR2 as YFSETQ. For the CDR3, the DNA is TGCGCCAGCAGCCTAGACAATGGGAGGAGGCCTAGCGGGTTTTACAATGAGCAGTTCTTC. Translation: CASSLDNGRRPSGFYNEQFF.

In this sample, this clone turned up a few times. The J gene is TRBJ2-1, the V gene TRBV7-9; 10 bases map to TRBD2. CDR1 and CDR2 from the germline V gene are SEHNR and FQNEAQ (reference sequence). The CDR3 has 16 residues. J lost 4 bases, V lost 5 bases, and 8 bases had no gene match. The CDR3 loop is CASSPSGGGNYNEQFF. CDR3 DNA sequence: TGTGCCAGCAGCCCCAGCGGGGGGGGCAATTACAATGAGCAGTTCTTC. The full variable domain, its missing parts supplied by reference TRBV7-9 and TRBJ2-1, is DTGVSQNPRHKITKRGQNVTFRCDPISEHNRLYWYRQTLGQGPEFLTYFQNEAQLEKSRLLSDRFSAERPKGSFSTLEIQRTEQGDSAMYLCASSPSGGGNYNEQFFGPGTRLTVL.

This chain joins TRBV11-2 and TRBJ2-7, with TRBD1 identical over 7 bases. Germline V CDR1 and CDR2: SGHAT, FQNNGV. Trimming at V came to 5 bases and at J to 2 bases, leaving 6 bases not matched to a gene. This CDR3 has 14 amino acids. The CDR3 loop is CASSAGTAPYEQYF. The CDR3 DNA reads TGTGCCAGCAGCGCCGGGACAGCCCCCTACGAGCAGTACTTC.

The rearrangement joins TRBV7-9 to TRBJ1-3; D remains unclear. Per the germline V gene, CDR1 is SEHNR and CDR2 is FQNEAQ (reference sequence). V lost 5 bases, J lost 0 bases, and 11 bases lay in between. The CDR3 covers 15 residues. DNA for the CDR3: TGTGCCAGCAGCCCGGACTGGGCCTCTGGAAACACCATATATTTT. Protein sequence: CASSPDWASGNTIYF.

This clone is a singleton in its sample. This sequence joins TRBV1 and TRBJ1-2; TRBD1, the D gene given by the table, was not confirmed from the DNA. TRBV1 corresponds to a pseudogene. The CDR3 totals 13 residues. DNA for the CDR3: TGCACCAGCAGCCTTAGGACAGGGTATGGCTACACCTTC. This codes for CTSSLRTGYGYTF.

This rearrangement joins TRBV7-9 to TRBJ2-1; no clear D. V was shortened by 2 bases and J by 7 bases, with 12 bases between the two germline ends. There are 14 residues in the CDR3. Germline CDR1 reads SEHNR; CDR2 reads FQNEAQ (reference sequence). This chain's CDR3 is CASSLIMAENEQFF. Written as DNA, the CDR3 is TGTGCCAGCAGCTTAATTATGGCAGAAAATGAGCAGTTCTTC.

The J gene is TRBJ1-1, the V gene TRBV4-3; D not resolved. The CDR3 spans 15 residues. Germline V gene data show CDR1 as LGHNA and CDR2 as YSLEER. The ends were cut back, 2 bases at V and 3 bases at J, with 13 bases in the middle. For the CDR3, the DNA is TGCGCCAGCAGCCAACTTCTGGGTTTGGACACTGAAGCTTTCTTT. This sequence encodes CASSQLLGLDTEAFF.

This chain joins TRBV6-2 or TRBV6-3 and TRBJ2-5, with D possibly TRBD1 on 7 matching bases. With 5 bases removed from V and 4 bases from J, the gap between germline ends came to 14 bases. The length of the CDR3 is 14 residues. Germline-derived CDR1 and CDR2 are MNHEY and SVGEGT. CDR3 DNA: TGTGCCAGCAGTCAGACAGGGAGGCGAGAGACCCAGTACTTC. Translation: CASSQTGRRETQYF.

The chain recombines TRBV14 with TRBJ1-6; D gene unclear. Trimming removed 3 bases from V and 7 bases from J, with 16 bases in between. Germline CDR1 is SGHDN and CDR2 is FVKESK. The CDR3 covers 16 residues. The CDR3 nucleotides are TGTGCCAGCAGCCAGTCGGCGAGTGGAGGGAATTCACCCCTCCACTTT. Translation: CASSQSASGGNSPLHF.

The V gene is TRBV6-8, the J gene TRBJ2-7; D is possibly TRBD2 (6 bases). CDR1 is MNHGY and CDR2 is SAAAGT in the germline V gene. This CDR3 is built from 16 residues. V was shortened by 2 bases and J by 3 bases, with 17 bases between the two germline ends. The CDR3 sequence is CASSYVSRRDIYEQYF. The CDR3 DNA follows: TGTGCCAGCAGTTACGTCAGCCGGCGGGATATCTACGAGCAGTACTTC.

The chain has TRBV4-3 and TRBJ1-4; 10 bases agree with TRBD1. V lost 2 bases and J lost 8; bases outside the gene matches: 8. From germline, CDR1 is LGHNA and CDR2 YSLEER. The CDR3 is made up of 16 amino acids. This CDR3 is CASSQRGWGQGEKLFF. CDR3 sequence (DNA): TGCGCCAGCAGCCAACGCGGGTGGGGACAGGGGGAAAAACTGTTTTTT.

The CDR3 DNA sequence: TGTGCCAGCAGCCTAGGCCAGGGTTCACCCCTCCACTTT. Its translation: CASSLGQGSPLHF. This rearrangement joins TRBV11-3 to TRBJ1-6; tentative D call: TRBD1 (5 bases). The V gene lost 5 bases and the J gene lost 9 bases, with 11 bases spanning the gap. Germline values: CDR1 SGHNT, CDR2 YENEEA. There are 13 residues in the CDR3.

The CDR3 bases are TGTGCCAGCAGCCCCCCCGGGGTGAAACAAGAGACCCAGTACTTC. Its translation is CASSPPGVKQETQYF. The chain carries TRBV3-1 (or the pseudogene TRBV3-2) and TRBJ2-5; D may be TRBD2 (5 bases). V was clipped by 4 bases and J by 2 bases, with 14 bases between them. This CDR3 comprises 15 residues. The V gene's germline CDR1 is LGHDT and CDR2 YNNKEL (reference sequence).

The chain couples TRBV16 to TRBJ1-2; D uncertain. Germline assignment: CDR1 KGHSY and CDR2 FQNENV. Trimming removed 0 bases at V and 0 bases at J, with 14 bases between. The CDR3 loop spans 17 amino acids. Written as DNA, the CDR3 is TGTGCCAGCAGCCAATCTTTACAGACGCCCACTAACTATGGCTACACCTTC. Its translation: CASSQSLQTPTNYGYTF.

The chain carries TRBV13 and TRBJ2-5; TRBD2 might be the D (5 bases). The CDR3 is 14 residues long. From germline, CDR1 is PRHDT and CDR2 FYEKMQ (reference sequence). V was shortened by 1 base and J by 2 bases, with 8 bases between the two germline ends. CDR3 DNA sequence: TGTGCCAGCAGCTTAGAGAGCGGTCAAGAGACCCAGTACTTC. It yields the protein CASSLESGQETQYF.

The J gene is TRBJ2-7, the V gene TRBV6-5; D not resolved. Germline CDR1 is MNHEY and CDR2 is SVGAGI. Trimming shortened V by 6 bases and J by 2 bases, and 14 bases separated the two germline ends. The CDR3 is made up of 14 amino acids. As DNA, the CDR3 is TGTGCCAGCAGGTCGGACCCGGCGGCCTACGAGCAGTACTTC. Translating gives CASRSDPAAYEQYF.